These 27 T cell receptor beta chains were sequenced from one sample in a study of blood T cells in healthy people across ages. The second PCR ran roughly 7 to 11 cycles with a sample-barcoded 5' primer and J-beta primers. TCRdb itself ran the 5' RACE reads through MiXCR, one entry per CDR3 protein. The profile shows roughly 1,700,000 distinct CDR3 sequences, about 28% of them singletons. What was sequenced was blood. These receptors all come from a woman aged 25 to 39 in good health.

This clonotype was picked up a small number of times. The germline gene is not matched at one end of the junction; a read error may be the cause. This chain joins TRBV6-1 and TRBJ2-1; 8 bases line up with TRBD2. Per germline, CDR1 MNHNS and CDR2 SASEGT. This CDR3 spans 16 amino acids. The CDR3 sequence is CASSEKRLAGYNEQFF. CDR3 nucleotide sequence: TGTGCTAGCAGTGAAAAGAGGCTAGCGGGTTACAATGAGCAGTTCTTC.

This clonotype showed up just a few times. A read error may produce the germline difference seen at one junction end. The chain has TRBV5-1 and TRBJ2-5; either TRBD1 or TRBD2 may fit D (7 bases each). Germline CDR1 is SGHRS and CDR2 is YFSETQ. This CDR3 comprises 14 residues. CDR3 nucleotides: TGCACCAGCGGGACAGAAGACAAACAAGAGACCCAGTACTTC. Amino acid sequence: CTSGTEDKQETQYF.

The V and J genes are TRBV20-1 and TRBJ2-7, with D uncertain. V dropped 0 bases and J dropped 2 bases, with 8 bases sitting between them. The CDR3 has 13 residues. CDR1 DFQATT and CDR2 SNEGSKA come from the germline V gene (reference sequence). The chain's CDR3 is CSARDNGPYEQYF. The CDR3 nucleotides read TGCAGTGCTAGAGATAACGGGCCCTACGAGCAGTACTTC.

CDR3 sequence (DNA): TGTGCCATCTCTCCCTCCGGGACTAGGGACGCGTGGGGGACCCAGTACTTC. As protein: CAISPSGTRDAWGTQYF. The V call is TRBV12-3 or TRBV12-4, the J call TRBJ2-5; 8 bases line up with TRBD2. Unmatched junction bases numbered 23, after V lost 10 bases and J lost 7 bases. The CDR3 totals 17 residues.

This chain uses TRBV9 with TRBJ1-2; TRBD1 matches at 10 bases. The CDR3 is 13 residues long. The germline V gene has CDR1 SGDLS and CDR2 YYNGEE. V lost 5 bases to trimming and J lost 4 bases; unmatched junction nucleotides: 2. Here the CDR3 reads CASRGQGFYGYTF. The CDR3 DNA sequence: TGTGCCAGCAGGGGACAGGGGTTCTATGGCTACACCTTC.

This clonotype was detected a few times. The chain combines TRBV10-3 with TRBJ1-1; perhaps TRBD1 as D (5 bases). The CDR3 has 12 amino acids. CDR1 and CDR2 from the germline V gene are ENHRY and SYGVKD. V shed 4 bases and J shed 11 bases, with 14 bases lying between them. CDR3: CAISGLGVDAFF. CDR3 coding DNA: TGTGCCATCAGTGGTCTGGGGGTTGATGCTTTCTTT.

The chain uses TRBV7-6 and TRBJ2-3; D is unclear. The CDR3 is 14 amino acids. V was shortened by 1 base and J by 2 bases, with 7 bases between the two germline ends. The germline V gene encodes CDR1 SGHVS and CDR2 FNYEAQ. Here the CDR3 reads CASSLESPTDTQYF. Here the CDR3 DNA reads TGTGCCAGCAGCTTAGAATCGCCCACAGATACGCAGTATTTT. Using reference TRBV7-6 and TRBJ2-3 for the parts outside the CDR3, the full variable domain is GAGVSQSPRYKVTKRGQDVALRCDPISGHVSLYWYRQALGQGPEFLTYFNYEAQQDKSGLPNDRFSAERPEGSISTLTIQRTEQRDSAMYRCASSLESPTDTQYFGPGTRLTVL.

This chain uses TRBV6-6 with TRBJ2-5, with TRBD2 identical over 9 bases. CDR1 is MNHNY and CDR2 is SVGAGI in the germline V gene (reference sequence). The J segment lost 6 bases and the V segment lost 5 bases, leaving 13 bases of the junction unmatched. The CDR3 spans 16 residues. CDR3 in amino acids: CASSHSGTSNSKTQYF. In DNA form, the CDR3 reads TGTGCCAGCAGTCACAGCGGGACTAGCAATTCCAAGACCCAGTACTTC.

Comments on this clonotype: The junction departs from germline at one end; a sequencing error may be responsible. The chain links TRBV6-5 to TRBJ1-1, with a possible D match to TRBD1 (6 bases). Germline V gene lookup returns CDR1 MNHEY and CDR2 SVGAGI. This CDR3 comprises 14 residues. The CDR3 is CASSPGVRNSEAFF. The CDR3 bases are TGTGCCAGCAGTCCAGGGGTGAGGAACAGTGAAGCTTTCTTT.

The chain has TRBV12-3 or TRBV12-4 and TRBJ1-4; D is unclear. V lost 1 base and J lost 7, with 10 bases in between. The CDR3 loop spans 14 amino acids. The CDR3 DNA sequence: TGTGCCAGCAGTTTAGAAGTGGCTTCTGAAAAACTGTTTTTT. It is translated as CASSLEVASEKLFF.

Ten or more counts support this clonotype. The gene calls are TRBV29-1 and TRBJ1-5, with 7 nucleotides matching TRBD1. Germline V gene sequence: CDR1 SQVTM, CDR2 ANQGSEA. The CDR3 is 13 residues long. Trimming at V came to 4 bases and at J to 7 bases, leaving 7 bases not matched to a gene. The CDR3 sequence is CSVGGGGGQPQHF. The CDR3 nucleotides are TGCAGCGTTGGAGGAGGGGGCGGGCAGCCCCAGCATTTT. The full variable domain, with the rest looked up from reference TRBV29-1 and TRBJ1-5, is SAVISQKPSRDICQRGTSLTIQCQVDSQVTMMFWYRQQPGQSLTLIATANQGSEATYESGFVIDKFPISRPNLTFSTLTVSNMSPEDSSIYLCSVGGGGGQPQHFGDGTRLSIL.

The chain recombines TRBV18 with TRBJ2-6; a weak D match, TRBD2 (5 bases). The CDR3 loop spans 16 amino acids. V lost 3 bases and J lost 4, with 13 bases in between. From germline, CDR1 is KGHSH and CDR2 LQKENI. CDR3 in DNA: TGTGCCAGCTCACCGCCCCGGGGTACGGGGGCCAACGTCCTGACTTTC. Translated, it gives CASSPPRGTGANVLTF.

The sample holds a few counts of this clonotype. The V and J genes are TRBV12-3 or TRBV12-4 and TRBJ2-1; D might be TRBD2 (5 bases). The CDR3 contains 12 residues. V was clipped by 3 bases and J by 11 bases, with 11 bases between them. The chain's CDR3 is CASSFRRLQQFF. The CDR3 DNA reads TGTGCCAGCAGTTTTAGGAGGCTCCAGCAGTTCTTC.

This chain joins TRBV5-1 and TRBJ1-1; 12 bases agree with TRBD1. The germline V gene encodes CDR1 SGHRS and CDR2 YFSETQ. The CDR3 totals 16 residues. The V segment lost 4 bases and the J segment 5 bases; nucleotides outside the gene matches: 9. CDR3: CASSGRWDRGPTEAFF. The CDR3 coding sequence is TGCGCCAGCAGCGGGCGATGGGACAGGGGGCCTACTGAAGCTTTCTTT.

V is TRBV11-2 and J is TRBJ2-3, with D possibly being TRBD1 or TRBD2 (5 bases each). Per germline, CDR1 SGHAT and CDR2 FQNNGV. The V end was cut by 1 base, the J end by 9 bases, with 14 bases between. The CDR3 has 14 amino acids. The CDR3 DNA is TGTGCCAGCAGCTTAGGATTTGGGACGACCACGCAGTATTTT. Encoded protein: CASSLGFGTTTQYF. Based on the CDR3 plus reference TRBV11-2 and TRBJ2-3, the full variable domain is EAGVAQSPRYKIIEKRQSVAFWCNPISGHATLYWYQQILGQGPKLLIQFQNNGVVDDSQLPKDRFSAERLKGVDSTLKIQPAKLEDSAVYLCASSLGFGTTTQYFGPGTRLTVL.

This clonotype was picked up a small number of times. The rearrangement uses TRBV20-1 and TRBJ1-4; D gene unclear. This CDR3 contains 13 residues. Germline-derived CDR1 and CDR2 are DFQATT and SNEGSKA (reference sequence). Trimming stripped 6 bases from V and 10 bases from J, with 18 bases between. CDR3 loop: CSASVKSPGKLFF. For the CDR3, the DNA is TGCAGTGCCTCGGTCAAAAGTCCCGGAAAACTGTTTTTT.

This clonotype was found many times. V gene TRBV18 combines with J gene TRBJ2-7; no clear D. Germline V lookup: CDR1 KGHSH, CDR2 LQKENI. This CDR3 contains 13 residues. The germline V and J ends were trimmed by 1 base and 3 bases, with 7 bases remaining between them. CDR3 coding DNA: TGTGCCAGCTCACCACGAGGATACTACGAGCAGTACTTC. This encodes CASSPRGYYEQYF.

This clonotype was recorded a few times. The CDR3 nucleotides are TGCGCCAGCAGCCCCCGGGCGCAGTCACCCCTCCACTTT. It is translated as CASSPRAQSPLHF. V and J are TRBV5-1 and TRBJ1-6; no clear D. V was clipped by 4 bases and J by 10 bases, with 12 bases between them. This CDR3 has 13 amino acids. In germline, CDR1 is SGHRS, CDR2 YFSETQ. Full variable domain (missing parts from reference TRBV5-1 and TRBJ1-6): KAGVTQTPRYLIKTRGQQVTLSCSPISGHRSVSWYQQTPGQGLQFLFEYFSETQRNKGNFPGRFSGRQFSNSRSEMNVSTLELGDSALYLCASSPRAQSPLHFGNGTRLTVT.

This clonotype was picked up a small number of times. The rearrangement uses TRBV5-4 and TRBJ1-5; D call uncertain. The germline gives CDR1 SGHNT, CDR2 YYREEE (reference sequence). The CDR3 loop spans 15 amino acids. The ends were cut back, 5 bases at V and 1 base at J, with 13 bases in the middle. The CDR3 reads CASSTGPRSNQPQHF. The CDR3 DNA is TGTGCCAGCAGTACCGGACCTCGCAGCAATCAGCCCCAGCATTTT.

The CDR3 DNA reads TGTGCCAGCAGTGTTCAGTCGCACACTGAAGCTTTCTTT. It translates to CASSVQSHTEAFF. The chain links TRBV2 to TRBJ1-1; D unresolved. CDR3 length: 13 amino acids. V lost 4 bases to trimming and J lost 3 bases, with 9 bases between them. CDR1 is SNHLY and CDR2 is FYNNEI in the germline V gene.

Of note for this clonotype: The junction departs from the called germline gene at one end, perhaps through a read error. J is TRBJ1-2 and V is TRBV27; D not resolved. The CDR3 spans 13 residues. Germline V CDR1 and CDR2: MNHEY, SMNVEV (reference sequence). In DNA, the CDR3 is TGTGCCAGTAGTTTTGACGCGGCGGGCGGCTACACCTTC. Its protein is CASSFDAAGGYTF.

The chain links TRBV5-1 to TRBJ1-2, with D perhaps matching TRBD1 (5 bases). This CDR3 is built from 11 residues. The germline CDR1 and CDR2 sequences are SGHRS and YFSETQ. V was pared by 10 bases and J by 2 bases, with 9 bases between. The CDR3 DNA reads TGCGCCGACAGCGACAACTATGGCTACACCTTC. Its translation is CADSDNYGYTF.

This clonotype has ten or more counts. The chain couples TRBV7-2 to TRBJ2-5; 15 bases agree with TRBD2. Germline assignment: CDR1 SGHTA and CDR2 FQGNSA. V trimming: 5 bases; J trimming: 6 bases; junction bases outside the gene matches: 4. The CDR3 loop spans 15 amino acids. In DNA, the CDR3 is TGTGCCAGCAGCCGGACTAGCGGGAGGGTAAAGACCCAGTACTTC. Translated: CASSRTSGRVKTQYF.

This sequence joins TRBV10-2 and TRBJ2-1, with D perhaps TRBD1 (6 bases). This CDR3 contains 13 residues. CDR1 is WSHSY, CDR2 SAAADI, per germline. V lost 3 bases, J lost 7 bases, and 10 bases lay in between. The CDR3 DNA reads TGCGCCAGCAGTGATCCCGGACAGAATGAGCAGTTCTTC. Its translation: CASSDPGQNEQFF.

The rearrangement uses TRBV7-9 and TRBJ1-6; D unresolved. The V end lost 5 bases, the J end lost 9 bases, and 20 bases lay between the germline ends. The CDR3 consists of 16 residues. Germline loops: CDR1 SEHNR, CDR2 FQNEAQ (reference sequence). CDR3 sequence: CASSLASGNTGSPLHF. The CDR3 bases are TGTGCCAGCAGCCTGGCGTCCGGTAACACGGGTTCACCCCTCCACTTT.

This clonotype was counted a few times. The rearrangement joins TRBV20-1 to TRBJ2-3; D might be TRBD2 (6 bases). The CDR3 loop spans 18 amino acids. Germline CDR1 is DFQATT and CDR2 is SNEGSKA (reference sequence). V gave up 0 bases and J gave up 1 base, with 20 bases separating them. The CDR3 loop is CSARDHPGRGSGTDTQYF. The CDR3 DNA sequence: TGCAGTGCTAGAGATCACCCTGGGCGGGGAAGCGGCACAGATACGCAGTATTTT.

In nucleotides, the CDR3 is TGTGCCAGCAGCGAGACTAGGGGGCCCTCCTACGAGCAGTACTTC. This gives the protein CASSETRGPSYEQYF. The V call is TRBV7-2, the J call TRBJ2-7; D might be TRBD1 (7 bases). The germline V and J ends were trimmed by 5 bases and 0 bases, with 14 bases remaining between them. This CDR3 spans 15 amino acids. The germline V gene has CDR1 SGHTA and CDR2 FQGNSA.